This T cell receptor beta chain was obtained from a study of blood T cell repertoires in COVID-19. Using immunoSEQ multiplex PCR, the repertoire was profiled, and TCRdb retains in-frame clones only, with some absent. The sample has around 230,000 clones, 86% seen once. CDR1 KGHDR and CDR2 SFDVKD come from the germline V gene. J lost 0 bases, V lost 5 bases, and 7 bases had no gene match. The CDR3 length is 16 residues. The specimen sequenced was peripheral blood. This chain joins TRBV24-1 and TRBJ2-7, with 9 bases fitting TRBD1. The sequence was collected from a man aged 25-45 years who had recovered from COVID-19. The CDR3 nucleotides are TGTGCCACCAGTGGGTTTGGGGGACAGGGCTCCTACGAGCAGTACTTC. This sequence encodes CATSGFGGQGSYEQYF.